The 30 T cell receptor beta chains below come from one sample, sequenced in a study of T cells and Merkel cell carcinoma outcomes. Sequencing used immunoSEQ multiplex PCR; TCRdb keeps in-frame clones, though not all of them. In the table there are more than 2,500 clones, nearly 80% of which are singletons. The sequencing sample was made of tumor tissue from Merkel cell carcinoma. These receptors all come from a human donor with Merkel cell carcinoma.

This clone was seen only a few times. The chain combines TRBV7-9 with TRBJ1-2, with TRBD1 as a possible D gene (5 bases). Germline assignment: CDR1 SEHNR and CDR2 FQNEAQ (reference sequence). The CDR3 is 15 amino acids. The V gene lost 11 bases and the J gene lost 0 bases, with 19 bases spanning the gap. This chain's CDR3 is CAVWGTGPSNYGYTF. The CDR3 DNA sequence: TGTGCCGTGTGGGGTACGGGACCATCTAACTATGGCTACACCTTC.

This clone was recorded only once. The J gene is TRBJ1-3, the V gene TRBV5-6; D ambiguous. Germline V gives CDR1 SGHDT, CDR2 YYEEEE. The CDR3 contains 15 residues. V lost 4 bases to trimming and J lost 1 base, with 12 bases between them. The CDR3 bases are TGTGCCAGCAGCGTAGGCGGAGCTTCTGGAAACACCATATATTTT. Translating it yields CASSVGGASGNTIYF.

CDR3: CATSRAQAREKLFF. In DNA, the CDR3 is TGTGCCACCAGCAGAGCACAGGCGAGAGAAAAACTGTTTTTT. The chain carries TRBV15 and TRBJ1-4; the D gene is possibly TRBD1 (5 bases). Between the trimmed V and J ends, which lost 1 base and 8 bases, there was a span of 11 bases. The CDR3 consists of 14 residues. CDR1 and CDR2 from the germline V gene are LNHNV and YYDKDF (reference sequence). The entire variable domain, with the rest obtained from reference TRBV15 and TRBJ1-4, is as follows: DAMVIQNPRYQVTQFGKPVTLSCSQTLNHNVMYWYQQKSSQAPKLLFHYYDKDFNNEADTPDNFQSRRPNTSFCFLDIRSPGLGDTAMYLCATSRAQAREKLFFGSGTQLSVL.

The rearrangement joins TRBV11-3 to TRBJ1-5; D gene ambiguous. CDR3 length: 14 amino acids. Trimming removed 0 bases from V and 5 bases from J, with 8 bases in between. Germline loops: CDR1 SGHNT, CDR2 YENEEA. CDR3 protein: CASSLDLGYQPQHF. The DNA of the CDR3 is TGTGCCAGCAGCTTAGATCTTGGTTATCAGCCCCAGCATTTT.

The V and J genes are TRBV6-6 and TRBJ1-1; the match to TRBD1 covers 7 bases. This CDR3 is 15 amino acids long. Trimming removed 6 bases from V and 1 base from J; junction bases left unmatched: 8. Germline V gene lookup returns CDR1 MNHNY and CDR2 SVGAGI (reference sequence). CDR3 DNA: TGTGCCAGCAGACCCCCGGGACAGAGGAACACTGAAGCTTTCTTT. It specifies CASRPPGQRNTEAFF.

The chain employs TRBV5-1 and TRBJ2-3, with D uncertain. The CDR3 totals 13 residues. V was shortened by 1 base and J by 6 bases, with 9 bases between the two germline ends. Germline loops: CDR1 SGHRS, CDR2 YFSETQ. Here the CDR3 reads CASSLSGPDTQYF. CDR3 nucleotides: TGCGCCAGCAGCTTGTCCGGGCCTGATACGCAGTATTTT.

V and J are TRBV5-6 and TRBJ1-3; D is undetermined. V lost 1 base, J lost 1 base, and 12 bases lay in between. The CDR3 spans 16 residues. Per the germline V gene, CDR1 is SGHDT and CDR2 is YYEEEE. The DNA for the CDR3 is TGTGCCAGCAGCTTGAATAAGCTCGATTCTGGAAACACCATATATTTT. It is translated as CASSLNKLDSGNTIYF.

The chain employs TRBV19 and TRBJ1-1; 7 bases agree with TRBD1. Trimming removed 4 bases from V and 1 base from J; junction bases left unmatched: 9. This CDR3 contains 16 residues. CDR1 is LNHDA, CDR2 SQIVND, per germline (reference sequence). CDR3 nucleotide sequence: TGTGCCAGTAGTAAAGGGACAGCCGCGGCGAACACTGAAGCTTTCTTT. It translates to CASSKGTAAANTEAFF.

The chain links TRBV4-1 to TRBJ2-7; tentatively, D is TRBD1 or TRBD2 (5 bases each). CDR3 length: 14 residues. Trimming cost V 4 bases and J 4 bases, with 14 bases left between them. The germline CDR1 and CDR2 sequences are MGHRA and YSYEKL. For the CDR3, the DNA is TGCGCCAGCAGCCGAGGGGTCACTTCGTACGAGCAGTACTTC. Translating it yields CASSRGVTSYEQYF.

The J gene is TRBJ1-5, the V gene TRBV28; no definite D call. The CDR3 sequence is 16 residues long. Germline loops: CDR1 MDHEN, CDR2 SYDVKM. V shed 3 bases and J shed 5 bases, with 17 bases lying between them. CDR3 sequence (DNA): TGTGCCAGCAGTTTTTTCGGTCGGATGAGGGATCAGCCCCAGCATTTT. Encoded protein: CASSFFGRMRDQPQHF.

The chain recombines TRBV28 with TRBJ2-1; D may be TRBD1 (5 bases). The CDR3 has 14 residues. CDR1 is MDHEN, CDR2 SYDVKM, per germline. V lost 7 bases, J lost 6 bases, and 16 bases lay in between. The CDR3 region is CASKVPTVSNEQFF. CDR3 nucleotide sequence: TGTGCCAGCAAAGTTCCGACAGTGAGCAATGAGCAGTTCTTC.

The sample holds one count of this clone. V gene TRBV5-1 combines with J gene TRBJ2-1; TRBD2 aligns across 7 bases. The CDR3 totals 15 residues. With 2 bases clipped from V and 3 bases from J, the junction kept 5 bases outside the gene matches. CDR1 is SGHRS and CDR2 is YFSETQ in the germline V gene. The CDR3 sequence: CASSLGLADYNEQFF. The DNA for the CDR3 is TGCGCCAGCAGCTTAGGGCTAGCGGACTACAATGAGCAGTTCTTC.

The chain is built from TRBV18 and TRBJ2-7, with 10 nucleotides matching TRBD1. CDR1 is KGHSH and CDR2 is LQKENI in the germline V gene. The V gene end was trimmed by 4 bases and the J gene end by 3 bases; junction bases not matched to a gene: 6. This CDR3 has 15 residues. CDR3 in DNA: TGTGCCAGCTCACGCCGGGACAGGGGAATCTACGAGCAGTACTTC. Protein: CASSRRDRGIYEQYF.

The chain has TRBV7-9 and TRBJ1-2; perhaps TRBD1 as D (5 bases). The CDR3 is 15 amino acids. Between the trimmed V and J ends, which lost 5 bases and 1 base, there was a span of 14 bases. Germline lookup yields CDR1 SEHNR and CDR2 FQNEAQ (reference sequence). In DNA form, the CDR3 reads TGTGCCAGCAGCCAAGAAGCCAGGGATAACTATGGCTACACCTTC. As protein: CASSQEARDNYGYTF.

CDR3 in amino acids: CASTPARSGHEQYF. The CDR3 region has the DNA TGTGCCAGCACGCCAGCTCGGAGCGGCCACGAGCAGTACTTC. The V gene is TRBV7-8, the J gene TRBJ2-7; possible D gene TRBD2, 5 bases. In germline, CDR1 is SGHVS, CDR2 FQNEAQ. The CDR3 runs 14 residues. With 7 bases removed from V and 5 bases from J, the gap between germline ends came to 18 bases.

This CDR3 is CASSPPFPSETQYF. In nucleotides, the CDR3 is TGTGCCAGCTCACCACCGTTTCCTTCAGAGACCCAGTACTTC. The J gene is TRBJ2-5, the V gene TRBV18; D call uncertain. Germline CDR1 and CDR2: KGHSH and LQKENI. The CDR3 has 14 amino acids. Trimming removed 0 bases from V and 4 bases from J, with 9 bases in between.

There are a few counts of this clone. The V gene is TRBV29-1, the J gene TRBJ2-1; 15 bases line up with TRBD2. Germline lookup yields CDR1 SQVTM and CDR2 ANQGSEA. CDR3 length: 16 amino acids. Trimming cost V 4 bases and J 1 base; bases outside gene matches: 2. The CDR3: CSVGGLAGGSYNEQFF. In DNA form, the CDR3 reads TGCAGCGTTGGCGGACTAGCGGGGGGGTCCTACAATGAGCAGTTCTTC.

The chain couples TRBV7-8 to TRBJ2-7; no clear D gene. From germline, CDR1 is SGHVS and CDR2 FQNEAQ. V dropped 1 base and J dropped 3 bases, with 10 bases sitting between them. The CDR3 consists of 14 residues. DNA for the CDR3: TGTGCCAGCAGCTTAGGCCCACTGAACTACGAGCAGTACTTC. Encoded protein: CASSLGPLNYEQYF.

V gene TRBV27 combines with J gene TRBJ2-1, with a possible D match to TRBD1 (5 bases). Deletions cut 5 bases from V and 4 bases from J, with 12 bases between. Per germline, CDR1 MNHEY and CDR2 SMNVEV (reference sequence). The CDR3 length is 14 residues. CDR3 DNA: TGTGCCAGCAGTCCCCCAGGGTTATACAATGAGCAGTTCTTC. This gives the protein CASSPPGLYNEQFF.

The rearrangement joins TRBV11-2 to TRBJ2-5; D is unresolved. This CDR3 has 12 amino acids. Per germline, CDR1 SGHAT and CDR2 FQNNGV. Trimming cost V 5 bases and J 1 base, with 5 bases left between them. CDR3 residues: CASSTSQETQYF. DNA for the CDR3: TGTGCCAGCAGCACCAGCCAAGAGACCCAGTACTTC.

V usage is TRBV7-9 and J usage is TRBJ2-3; maybe TRBD2 (7 bases). CDR1 SEHNR and CDR2 FQNEAQ come from the germline V gene (reference sequence). This CDR3 is built from 18 residues. Trimming left V 1 base short and J 2 bases short, with 19 bases between. As DNA, the CDR3 is TGTGCCAGCAGCTTAGTCACGGTGGCGGGGGCCGTCACAGATACGCAGTATTTT. Translation: CASSLVTVAGAVTDTQYF.

This chain links TRBV11-2 with TRBJ1-2; D unresolved. This CDR3 has 13 residues. Trimming shortened V by 1 base and J by 2 bases, and 5 bases separated the two germline ends. CDR1 is SGHAT and CDR2 is FQNNGV in the germline V gene. CDR3 bases: TGTGCCAGCAGCTTAGCAGAAAACTATGGCTACACCTTC. Protein: CASSLAENYGYTF.

The chain is built from TRBV18 and TRBJ1-5, with 7 bases identical to TRBD1. This CDR3 is 15 amino acids long. Germline values: CDR1 KGHSH, CDR2 LQKENI. Unmatched junction bases numbered 3, after V lost 4 bases and J lost 0 bases. The CDR3 here is CASSRDRDSNQPQHF. The CDR3 nucleotides read TGTGCCAGCTCACGCGACAGGGATAGCAATCAGCCCCAGCATTTT.

V and J are TRBV5-1 and TRBJ2-3; 13 bases match TRBD2. CDR1 and CDR2 from the germline V gene are SGHRS and YFSETQ. The junction had 1 base not matched to a gene; V was cut back by 0 bases and J by 3 bases. The CDR3 length is 16 residues. The CDR3 bases are TGCGCCAGCAGCTTGGGGACTAGCGGGGGAACAGATACGCAGTATTTT. Translating gives CASSLGTSGGTDTQYF.

The chain employs TRBV28 and TRBJ2-1; D is ambiguous. Trimming left V 3 bases short and J 3 bases short, with 12 bases between. Germline V gene sequence: CDR1 MDHEN, CDR2 SYDVKM. This CDR3 has 15 amino acids. This chain's CDR3 is CASSFPNPIYNEQFF. The CDR3 nucleotides are TGTGCCAGCAGTTTTCCGAATCCCATCTACAATGAGCAGTTCTTC.

J is TRBJ1-5 and V is TRBV2, with 9 bases fitting TRBD1. The CDR3 is made up of 14 amino acids. From germline, CDR1 is SNHLY and CDR2 FYNNEI. The V gene end was trimmed by 5 bases and the J gene end by 3 bases; junction bases not matched to a gene: 2. The CDR3 coding sequence is TGTGCCAGCAGTACAGGGGGCCACAATCAGCCCCAGCATTTT. This translates into CASSTGGHNQPQHF.

The J gene is TRBJ2-2, the V gene TRBV2; 9 nucleotides agree with TRBD1. CDR1 is SNHLY and CDR2 is FYNNEI in the germline V gene. The length of the CDR3 is 13 residues. With V trimmed by 8 bases and J by 5 bases, 3 bases remained unmatched. The CDR3 region is CASRDRETGELFF. CDR3 coding DNA: TGTGCCAGCCGGGACAGGGAAACCGGGGAGCTGTTTTTT. Complete variable domain (other parts from reference TRBV2 and TRBJ2-2): EPEVTQTPSHQVTQMGQEVILRCVPISNHLYFYWYRQILGQKVEFLVSFYNNEISEKSEIFDDQFSVERPDGSNFTLKIRSTKLEDSAMYFCASRDRETGELFFGEGSRLTVL.

CDR3 sequence reads: CAWQAGTNQPQHF. CDR3 DNA: TGTGCCTGGCAGGCCGGGACTAATCAGCCCCAGCATTTT. The chain recombines TRBV30 with TRBJ1-5, with D possibly TRBD1 on 5 matching bases. This CDR3 spans 13 amino acids. V was pared by 5 bases and J by 4 bases, with 12 bases between. Germline V gene sequence: CDR1 GTSNPN, CDR2 SVGIG (reference sequence). The full variable domain, its missing parts supplied by reference TRBV30 and TRBJ1-5, is SQTIHQWPATLVQPVGSPLSLECTVEGTSNPNLYWYRQAAGRGLQLLFYSVGIGQISSEVPQNLSASRPQDRQFILSSKKLLLSDSGFYLCAWQAGTNQPQHFGDGTRLSIL.

The chain links TRBV19 to TRBJ2-7; the match to TRBD1 covers 7 bases. V gave up 5 bases and J gave up 4 bases; unmatched junction bases: 11. Germline lookup yields CDR1 LNHDA and CDR2 SQIVND (reference sequence). CDR3 size: 15 residues. The CDR3 sequence: CASSLLPGTVYEQYF. CDR3 DNA sequence: TGTGCCAGTAGTCTGCTACCCGGGACAGTTTACGAGCAGTACTTC.

The chain couples TRBV18 to TRBJ1-2, with D hard to call. CDR1 is KGHSH, CDR2 LQKENI, per germline. There are 13 residues in the CDR3. The ends were cut back, 3 bases at V and 2 bases at J, with 7 bases in the middle. DNA for the CDR3: TGTGCCAGCTCACCTCCGGGGAACTATGGCTACACCTTC. Protein product: CASSPPGNYGYTF.